The clone carrying this T cell receptor (beta chain) was observed a handful of times. Its antigen is undetermined. The V and J ends lost 7 bases and 5 bases respectively, with 23 bases between them. Germline CDR1 reads MGHDK; CDR2 reads SYGVNS. CDR3 length equals 16 residues. A second PCR, run for about 7 to 11 cycles, used a sample-barcoded 5' primer plus a J-beta primer mix. A minimum of 2.5 million CDR3-containing paired-end reads was obtained for each sample. Each CDR3 protein gets one entry after TCRdb re-called the 5' RACE reads with MiXCR. Altogether about 1.5 million distinct CDR3 sequences are present, roughly 43% being singletons, with the ten largest covering about 4%. The individuals who served as donors were healthy Caucasians living in Russia, aged roughly 6 to 90. This specimen comes from a study of blood T cells in healthy people across ages. Study-level findings and limits: A strong correlation between TCR beta diversity and naive T cell percentage was seen.

The clonotype originates from a woman aged 18-30 years in good health. Sequencing was carried out using blood. The V gene is TRBV25-1, the J gene TRBJ1-1; the D gene is possibly TRBD1 (5 bases). CDR3 region: CASNPPGASLGTEAFF. CDR3 coding DNA: TGTGCCAGCAACCCCCCCGGGGCCTCATTGGGGACTGAAGCTTTCTTT.